The sequence of this T cell receptor (beta chain) was determined in a study of cytomegalovirus exposure and HLA in healthy donors. Study-level results: In vitro testing confirmed three CMV-associated chains as specific for CMV antigens. Overall, approximately 150 TCR beta chains were annotated as cytomegalovirus-associated. Across donors, most TCRs were seen rarely, yet some public ones were widespread. The study reported that TCR beta sequences accurately predicted HLA-A and HLA-B alleles in most subjects.

The PCR had 60 Vbeta and 13 Jbeta primers. Using immunoSEQ multiplex PCR, the repertoire was profiled, and TCRdb retains in-frame clones only, with some absent. The table records approximately 100,000 clones, around 84% of them present only once. The CDR3 runs to 16 residues. The ends were cut back, 2 bases at V and 6 bases at J, with 15 bases in the middle. Germline CDR1 is SGHKS and CDR2 is YYEKEE (reference sequence). Worth noting for this clone: Its specificity is unknown.

This sequence originates from a man younger than 30 in good health and CMV-seronegative. The V gene is TRBV5-5, the J gene TRBJ1-6; D is possibly TRBD1 (5 bases). The specimen sequenced was PBMCs. In DNA form, the CDR3 reads TGTGCCAGCAGCTTAGAATACGGACAACGTAATTCACCCCTCCACTTT. Its protein is CASSLEYGQRNSPLHF.